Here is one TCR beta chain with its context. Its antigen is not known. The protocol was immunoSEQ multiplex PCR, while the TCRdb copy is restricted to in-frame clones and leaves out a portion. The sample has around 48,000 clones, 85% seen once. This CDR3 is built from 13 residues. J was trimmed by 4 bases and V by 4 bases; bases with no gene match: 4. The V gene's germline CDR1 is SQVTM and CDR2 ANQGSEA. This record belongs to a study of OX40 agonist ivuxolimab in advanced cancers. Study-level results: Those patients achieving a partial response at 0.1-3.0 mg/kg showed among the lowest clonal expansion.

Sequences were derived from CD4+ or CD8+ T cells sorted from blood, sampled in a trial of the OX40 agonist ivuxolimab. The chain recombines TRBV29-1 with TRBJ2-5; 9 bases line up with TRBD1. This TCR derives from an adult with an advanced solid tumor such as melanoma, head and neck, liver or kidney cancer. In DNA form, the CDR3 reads TGCAGCGTTGTTACAGGGGGCCCAGAGACCCAGTACTTC. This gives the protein CSVVTGGPETQYF. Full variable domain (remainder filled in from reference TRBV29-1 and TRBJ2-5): SAVISQKPSRDICQRGTSLTIQCQVDSQVTMMFWYRQQPGQSLTLIATANQGSEATYESGFVIDKFPISRPNLTFSTLTVSNMSPEDSSIYLCSVVTGGPETQYFGPGTRLLVL.